The next 26 T cell receptor beta chains were all read from a single sample in a study of cytomegalovirus exposure and HLA in healthy donors. It was with 60 Vbeta and 13 Jbeta primers that the PCR ran. Repertoires were generated with immunoSEQ multiplex PCR, while TCRdb's copy carries only in-frame clones and drops some. This sample has some 65,000 clones, with around 73% found just once. The specimen was PBMCs. All receptors come from a girl between 10 and 17 years old in good health and CMV-seropositive.

This clone was picked up one time. The rearrangement links TRBV30 to TRBJ1-1; a possible D gene is TRBD1 (6 bases). The CDR3 spans 12 residues. The germline V gene has CDR1 GTSNPN and CDR2 SVGIG (reference sequence). V was trimmed by 8 bases and J by 3 bases, leaving 13 bases between them. This CDR3 is CAIQGPHTEAFF. CDR3 DNA sequence: TGTGCCATACAGGGCCCGCACACTGAAGCTTTCTTT. Combining the CDR3 with reference TRBV30 and TRBJ1-1 gives the whole variable domain SQTIHQWPATLVQPVGSPLSLECTVEGTSNPNLYWYRQAAGRGLQLLFYSVGIGQISSEVPQNLSASRPQDRQFILSSKKLLLSDSGFYLCAIQGPHTEAFFGQGTRLTVV.

J is TRBJ1-2 and V is TRBV28; D might be TRBD1 (6 bases). The CDR3 consists of 14 residues. Germline lookup yields CDR1 MDHEN and CDR2 SYDVKM. V shed 4 bases and J shed 0 bases, with 9 bases lying between them. CDR3 DNA sequence: TGTGCCAGCAGTTACAGGGTTTCTAACTATGGCTACACCTTC. Its protein product is CASSYRVSNYGYTF.

The chain joins TRBV6-1 to TRBJ1-2; D remains unclear. The CDR3 covers 14 residues. V lost 0 bases to trimming and J lost 1 base, with 6 bases between them. Per germline, CDR1 MNHNS and CDR2 SASEGT. CDR3: CASSEAHGNYGYTF. The CDR3 region has the DNA TGTGCCAGCAGTGAAGCCCACGGTAACTATGGCTACACCTTC.

J is TRBJ2-7 and V is TRBV30; unclear D gene. The CDR3 is made up of 14 amino acids. Per germline, CDR1 GTSNPN and CDR2 SVGIG (reference sequence). Trimming pared 7 bases from V and 2 bases from J, leaving 18 bases between. The DNA for the CDR3 is TGTGCCTTTATATACAGCACCCTTACCTACGAGCAGTACTTC. Amino acid sequence: CAFIYSTLTYEQYF.

The chain combines TRBV7-9 with TRBJ2-7; 9 bases are shared with TRBD2. The length of the CDR3 is 15 residues. The germline V gene encodes CDR1 SEHNR and CDR2 FQNEAQ (reference sequence). Trimming at V came to 1 base and at J to 3 bases, leaving 4 bases not matched to a gene. The CDR3 region is CASSLVPSGDYEQYF. CDR3 in DNA: TGTGCCAGCAGCTTAGTACCTAGCGGGGACTACGAGCAGTACTTC.

The chain has TRBV28 and TRBJ1-1, with D perhaps TRBD1 (6 bases). V was shortened by 2 bases and J by 4 bases, with 8 bases between the two germline ends. Germline V gene lookup returns CDR1 MDHEN and CDR2 SYDVKM. The CDR3 is made up of 13 amino acids. CDR3 region: CASSLVGGTEAFF. CDR3 coding DNA: TGTGCCAGCAGTTTAGTAGGGGGCACTGAAGCTTTCTTT.

The V call is TRBV5-1, the J call TRBJ2-1, with D tentatively TRBD1 (6 bases). V was clipped by 10 bases and J by 12 bases, with 17 bases between them. The germline V gene encodes CDR1 SGHRS and CDR2 YFSETQ. This CDR3 spans 11 amino acids. This CDR3 is CAGPRGGGQFF. The CDR3 DNA sequence: TGCGCCGGGCCCAGGGGCGGTGGGCAGTTCTTC. Full variable domain (rest looked up from reference TRBV5-1 and TRBJ2-1): KAGVTQTPRYLIKTRGQQVTLSCSPISGHRSVSWYQQTPGQGLQFLFEYFSETQRNKGNFPGRFSGRQFSNSRSEMNVSTLELGDSALYLCAGPRGGGQFFGPGTRLTVL.

The chain links TRBV6-1 to TRBJ1-5; possibly TRBD1 for D (6 bases). The V end was cut by 6 bases, the J end by 5 bases, with 17 bases between. The CDR3 covers 15 residues. CDR1 is MNHNS and CDR2 is SASEGT in the germline V gene. CDR3 coding DNA: TGTGCCAGCAGCCAAAGCCAGGGGCGACATCAGCCCCAGCATTTT. Its protein product is CASSQSQGRHQPQHF.

The sample holds a few counts of this clone. The V gene is TRBV4-3, the J gene TRBJ1-5, with 9 bases identical to TRBD1. CDR3 length: 16 residues. Germline CDR1 is LGHNA and CDR2 is YSLEER. J gave up 7 bases and V 0 bases, and 7 bases lay outside the gene matches. The CDR3 DNA follows: TGCGCCAGCAGCCAAGACTCAGACAGGGGGAAGCAGCCCCAGCATTTT. Its translation: CASSQDSDRGKQPQHF.

The gene calls are TRBV7-2 and TRBJ2-1; 14 bases fit TRBD2. The germline gives CDR1 SGHTA, CDR2 FQGNSA. The J segment lost 1 base and the V segment lost 5 bases, leaving 4 bases of the junction unmatched. This CDR3 spans 17 amino acids. The CDR3 coding sequence is TGTGCCAGCAGCCCCAGACTAGCGGGAGGGTCCTACAATGAGCAGTTCTTC. Translated: CASSPRLAGGSYNEQFF.

Here the CDR3 DNA reads TGCGCCAGCAGCTTGGGGGAGGGATCTAATGAAAAACTGTTTTTT. It is translated as CASSLGEGSNEKLFF. V and J are TRBV5-1 and TRBJ1-4; D is uncertain. This CDR3 contains 15 residues. Germline CDR1 is SGHRS and CDR2 is YFSETQ. V dropped 0 bases and J dropped 3 bases, with 9 bases sitting between them.

This clone appeared a few times. The chain combines TRBV7-9 with TRBJ1-1; possibly TRBD1 for D (5 bases). The V end lost 5 bases, the J end lost 5 bases, and 15 bases lay between the germline ends. Germline V CDR1 and CDR2: SEHNR, FQNEAQ (reference sequence). The CDR3 totals 14 residues. CDR3 sequence: CASSGRGGRTEAFF. The CDR3 nucleotides read TGTGCCAGCAGCGGCCGGGGGGGACGGACTGAAGCTTTCTTT.

This clone was found a few times. The CDR3 DNA reads as TGTGCCAGCAGGCCGGGGGGGAAAACTAATGAAAAACTGTTTTTT. This encodes CASRPGGKTNEKLFF. The rearrangement joins TRBV7-2 to TRBJ1-4, with D maybe TRBD1 (5 bases). The CDR3 spans 15 residues. V was shortened by 6 bases and J by 1 base, with 12 bases between the two germline ends. CDR1 is SGHTA, CDR2 FQGNSA, per germline.

V gene TRBV5-1 combines with J gene TRBJ2-3; 13 bases are a match to TRBD2. J gave up 7 bases and V 0 bases, and 5 bases lay outside the gene matches. In germline, CDR1 is SGHRS, CDR2 YFSETQ. CDR3 size: 16 residues. CDR3 nucleotides: TGCGCCAGCAGCTTGGAAGGGACTAGCGGGGTTTATACGCAGTATTTT. This encodes CASSLEGTSGVYTQYF.

CDR3 bases: TGTGCCAGCAGTTATGAGGGACAGGGTGGTGGCTACACCTTC. The encoded protein is CASSYEGQGGGYTF. This chain connects TRBV6-6 to TRBJ1-2; 9 nucleotides line up with TRBD1. The ends lost 3 bases at V and 7 bases at J; junction bases unmatched: 6. CDR3 length: 14 residues. Germline V gives CDR1 MNHNY, CDR2 SVGAGI (reference sequence).

This sequence joins TRBV7-9 and TRBJ1-4, with a possible D match to TRBD1 (6 bases). The germline V gene has CDR1 SEHNR and CDR2 FQNEAQ (reference sequence). Trimming cost V 8 bases and J 8 bases, with 15 bases left between them. This CDR3 spans 13 amino acids. The chain's CDR3 is CASPTGSGEKLFF. DNA of the CDR3: TGTGCCAGCCCAACAGGGTCTGGAGAAAAACTGTTTTTT.

This chain uses TRBV20-1 with TRBJ1-2; D perhaps matches TRBD1 (6 bases). CDR3 size: 11 residues. V lost 2 bases, J lost 6 bases, and 7 bases lay in between. Germline loops: CDR1 DFQATT, CDR2 SNEGSKA (reference sequence). CDR3 sequence: CSARKGDGYTF. The CDR3 region has the DNA TGCAGTGCTAGAAAGGGGGATGGCTACACCTTC.

This clone was recorded once. The chain uses TRBV21-1 and TRBJ2-1; the D call in the table, TRBD2, was not verified against the DNA. TRBV21-1 constitutes a pseudogene. The CDR3 length is 19 residues. CDR3 sequence reads: CASSKWYGTPNPLVNEQFF. The CDR3 bases are TGTGCCAGCAGCAAATGGTATGGGACTCCCAACCCTTTAGTCAATGAGCAGTTCTTC.

This chain links TRBV7-6 with TRBJ2-5; D not resolved. The V gene's germline CDR1 is SGHVS and CDR2 FNYEAQ. The CDR3 consists of 14 residues. V was shortened by 1 base and J by 5 bases, with 11 bases between the two germline ends. The CDR3 region has the DNA TGTGCCAGCAGCTTAGGCTCAGTCAGGGAGACCCAGTACTTC. This translates into CASSLGSVRETQYF.

The CDR3 nucleotides are TGCGCCAGCAGCTCGGGAGGGGGAGACTATGGCTACACCTTC. Translating it yields CASSSGGGDYGYTF. The V gene is TRBV5-1, the J gene TRBJ1-2; the D gene is possibly TRBD1 (6 bases). Germline V gives CDR1 SGHRS, CDR2 YFSETQ. Trimming cost V 3 bases and J 3 bases, with 12 bases left between them. The CDR3 runs to 14 residues. Complete variable domain (other parts from reference TRBV5-1 and TRBJ1-2): KAGVTQTPRYLIKTRGQQVTLSCSPISGHRSVSWYQQTPGQGLQFLFEYFSETQRNKGNFPGRFSGRQFSNSRSEMNVSTLELGDSALYLCASSSGGGDYGYTFGSGTRLTVV.

The genes are TRBV6-5 and TRBJ2-3; D call uncertain. This CDR3 has 12 amino acids. CDR1 and CDR2 from the germline V gene are MNHEY and SVGAGI. V dropped 7 bases and J dropped 2 bases, with 7 bases sitting between them. CDR3: CASTGLTDTQYF. The CDR3 DNA is TGTGCCAGCACTGGCCTCACAGATACGCAGTATTTT.

This chain connects TRBV6-1 to TRBJ2-2, with 9 bases lining up with TRBD1. Germline V lookup: CDR1 MNHNS, CDR2 SASEGT. The V segment lost 1 base and the J segment 10 bases; nucleotides outside the gene matches: 10. This CDR3 has 16 residues. As DNA, the CDR3 is TGTGCCAGCAGTGAAGTCTTGGGACAGGGTGAGGTGGAGCTGTTTTTT. It is translated as CASSEVLGQGEVELFF.

The gene calls are TRBV11-2 and TRBJ1-1; D remains unclear. Trimming removed 2 bases from V and 2 bases from J, with 6 bases in between. This CDR3 spans 13 amino acids. Germline assignment: CDR1 SGHAT and CDR2 FQNNGV. The CDR3 nucleotides read TGTGCCAGCAGCTTAAACACCAACACTGAAGCTTTCTTT. This translates into CASSLNTNTEAFF.

The V gene is TRBV6-1, the J gene TRBJ1-5, with a possible D match to TRBD1 (6 bases). Germline loops: CDR1 MNHNS, CDR2 SASEGT. Trimming removed 3 bases from V and 6 bases from J, with 15 bases in between. This CDR3 is built from 15 residues. CDR3 DNA: TGTGCCAGCAGTGAGGTGGGGGGAGGGGGTCAGCCCCAGCATTTT. Residues: CASSEVGGGGQPQHF.

The chain employs TRBV6-5 and TRBJ2-2; TRBD2 matches at 9 bases. In germline, CDR1 is MNHEY, CDR2 SVGAGI. V lost 2 bases and J lost 5; bases outside the gene matches: 3. The CDR3 is made up of 15 amino acids. The CDR3 loop is CASSYGGGGTGELFF. The CDR3, as DNA: TGTGCCAGCAGTTACGGCGGGGGGGGAACCGGGGAGCTGTTTTTT.

The chain's CDR3 is CASSLEYNQPQHF. As DNA, the CDR3 is TGTGCCAGCAGCTTAGAGTACAATCAGCCCCAGCATTTT. The chain uses TRBV11-2 and TRBJ1-5; no clear D. This CDR3 has 13 residues. Per germline, CDR1 SGHAT and CDR2 FQNNGV. Trimming removed 0 bases from V and 3 bases from J, with 3 bases in between.